What follows is one T cell receptor beta chain and its context. Its antigen is not identified. The sample comes from a study of shared clonotypes between healthy human individuals. Overall study findings and caveats: Only blood was sampled, and tissue TCR repertoires likely differ from blood ones.

The V and J ends lost 0 bases and 8 bases, in that order; junction bases with no gene match: 14. This CDR3 contains 17 residues. CDR1 and CDR2 from the germline V gene are LNHNV and YYDKDF (reference sequence). CD45RO-negative cells were positively selected for CCR7, leaving out terminally differentiated effector memory CD45RA+ cells. Running of the assay took place at deep level. Data came from immunoSEQ multiplex PCR; TCRdb stores just in-frame clones and leaves some out. Counted here are roughly 890,000 clones, around 93% occurring once; the ten biggest clones make up about 24%. The origin of this receptor is a man aged 25-45 years in good health. Material for sequencing was naive CD8+ T cells sorted from blood. The genes are TRBV15 and TRBJ1-2; 8 bases agree with TRBD1. The CDR3 bases are TGTGCCACCAGCAGAGATAGGGGCTTGGGGACAGGACACGGCTACACCTTC. Residues: CATSRDRGLGTGHGYTF.